These T cell receptor beta chains were read from a single sample in a study of blood T cell repertoires in COVID-19. Assay used: immunoSEQ multiplex PCR; TCRdb lists only in-frame clones, some missing. The table includes a few hundred thousand clones, around 83% detected once. What was sequenced was peripheral blood. The receptors stem from a man aged 50-60 years who had recovered from COVID-19. Each CDR3 is given with its conserved first and last residue. The D gene is left open where the match is weak. Size tells how often a clone was seen (once, few, many) or the class of an expanded clone, and some rows leave it out.

v_call: TRBV6-6
j_call: TRBJ1-2
clone_size: .
d_call: .
cdr3_aa: CASSYGTLNGYTF

v_call: TRBV29-1
j_call: TRBJ2-6
clone_size: .
d_call: TRBD1
cdr3_aa: CSVDTGGAGANVLTF

v_call: TRBV5-6
j_call: TRBJ2-7
clone_size: .
d_call: .
cdr3_aa: CASSYWDTRYEQYF

v_call: TRBV5-1
j_call: TRBJ2-2
clone_size: .
d_call: .
cdr3_aa: CASSIDGANTGELFF

v_call: TRBV3-1/TRBV3-2
j_call: TRBJ1-1
clone_size: .
d_call: TRBD1
cdr3_aa: CASSPSQGLQGTEAFF

v_call: TRBV3-1/TRBV3-2
j_call: TRBJ2-3
clone_size: few
d_call: TRBD2
cdr3_aa: CASSVSRSGGPDTQYF

v_call: TRBV27
j_call: TRBJ1-6
clone_size: few
d_call: TRBD1
cdr3_aa: CASSFTGDDSPLHF

v_call: TRBV27
j_call: TRBJ1-2
clone_size: .
d_call: .
cdr3_aa: CASGDSYGYTF

v_call: TRBV3-1/TRBV3-2
j_call: TRBJ2-5
clone_size: .
d_call: .
cdr3_aa: CASSQGPGKETQYF

v_call: TRBV6-5
j_call: TRBJ2-1
clone_size: .
d_call: .
cdr3_aa: CASTPPGAPYNEQFF

v_call: TRBV9
j_call: TRBJ1-1
clone_size: .
d_call: TRBD1
cdr3_aa: CASSLTGGQDTEAFF

v_call: TRBV28
j_call: TRBJ2-7
clone_size: once
d_call: TRBD1
cdr3_aa: CASSFPLTGTSYEQYF

v_call: TRBV7-9
j_call: TRBJ1-1
clone_size: once
d_call: .
cdr3_aa: CASSLISVNTEAFF

v_call: TRBV27
j_call: TRBJ2-2
clone_size: .
d_call: TRBD1
cdr3_aa: CASTLGGPGELFF

v_call: TRBV6-5
j_call: TRBJ1-1
clone_size: .
d_call: .
cdr3_aa: CASSYGAGTEAFF

v_call: TRBV11-2
j_call: TRBJ2-7
clone_size: once
d_call: TRBD2
cdr3_aa: CASSSSGTKGYEQYF

v_call: TRBV6-5
j_call: TRBJ2-7
clone_size: .
d_call: .
cdr3_aa: CASSSDTTYEQYF

v_call: TRBV30
j_call: TRBJ2-3
clone_size: few
d_call: .
cdr3_aa: CAWSRRRADTQYF

v_call: TRBV24-1
j_call: TRBJ2-5
clone_size: .
d_call: TRBD1
cdr3_aa: CATSDQGQPAETQYF

v_call: TRBV28
j_call: TRBJ1-5
clone_size: .
d_call: .
cdr3_aa: CASRGGLIVVQPQHF

v_call: TRBV19
j_call: TRBJ1-6
clone_size: .
d_call: .
cdr3_aa: CASSIGRDRSNSPLHF

v_call: TRBV5-1
j_call: TRBJ1-4
clone_size: .
d_call: .
cdr3_aa: CASSTGGTEEKLFF

v_call: TRBV27
j_call: TRBJ2-1
clone_size: .
d_call: .
cdr3_aa: CASSLSEDNEQFF

v_call: TRBV3-1/TRBV3-2
j_call: TRBJ1-2
clone_size: .
d_call: TRBD1
cdr3_aa: CASSLGTGGYGYTF

v_call: TRBV10-2
j_call: TRBJ1-4
clone_size: .
d_call: TRBD1
cdr3_aa: CASSEQGAGEKLFF

v_call: TRBV6-5
j_call: TRBJ2-2
clone_size: .
d_call: .
cdr3_aa: CASSIQGSAGELFF

v_call: TRBV18
j_call: TRBJ2-1
clone_size: .
d_call: TRBD1
cdr3_aa: CASSSIGTGIYNEQFF

v_call: TRBV27
j_call: TRBJ2-7
clone_size: .
d_call: .
cdr3_aa: CASSSLILFHEQYF

v_call: TRBV7-8
j_call: TRBJ2-3
clone_size: .
d_call: .
cdr3_aa: CASSSWMASDTDTQYF

v_call: TRBV28
j_call: TRBJ2-7
clone_size: .
d_call: .
cdr3_aa: CASSPHTGTTYEQYF

v_call: TRBV14
j_call: TRBJ2-3
clone_size: .
d_call: .
cdr3_aa: CASSPRGRTDTQYF

v_call: TRBV4-1
j_call: TRBJ2-7
clone_size: once
d_call: TRBD2
cdr3_aa: CASSHRTSGSYEQYF

v_call: TRBV27
j_call: TRBJ2-3
clone_size: .
d_call: .
cdr3_aa: CATWASSDTQYF

v_call: TRBV25-1
j_call: TRBJ2-1
clone_size: .
d_call: TRBD1
cdr3_aa: CASSGPGQGTSSYNEQFF

v_call: TRBV11-3
j_call: TRBJ2-1
clone_size: few
d_call: TRBD1
cdr3_aa: CASSLGTGLTYNEQFF

v_call: TRBV9
j_call: TRBJ2-3
clone_size: .
d_call: TRBD2
cdr3_aa: CASSVREGGTDTQYF

v_call: TRBV28
j_call: TRBJ1-5
clone_size: .
d_call: TRBD1
cdr3_aa: CASSQTGPSNQPQHF

v_call: TRBV5-1
j_call: TRBJ1-1
clone_size: .
d_call: .
cdr3_aa: CASSLRGGNTEAFF

v_call: TRBV5-8
j_call: TRBJ1-1
clone_size: .
d_call: TRBD1
cdr3_aa: CASSPPDWTGDTEAFF

v_call: TRBV9
j_call: TRBJ1-2
clone_size: .
d_call: .
cdr3_aa: CASSVNQGRGYTF

v_call: TRBV19
j_call: TRBJ1-2
clone_size: .
d_call: .
cdr3_aa: CASSNNLGQNYGYTF

v_call: TRBV19
j_call: TRBJ1-2
clone_size: .
d_call: .
cdr3_aa: CASSISQGRGYTF

v_call: TRBV5-1
j_call: TRBJ2-5
clone_size: .
d_call: TRBD1
cdr3_aa: CASSLTGMETQYF

v_call: TRBV6-5
j_call: TRBJ1-6
clone_size: .
d_call: .
cdr3_aa: CASRLAWVDSPLHF

v_call: TRBV7-9
j_call: TRBJ1-1
clone_size: .
d_call: .
cdr3_aa: CASRKQGRTEAFF